This TCR beta chain was profiled in a study of response to subunit inactivated influenza vaccine. This clonotype turned up a few times. The germline CDR1 and CDR2 sequences are SGHDN and FVKESK. CDR3 length: 10 amino acids. The V and J ends lost 7 bases and 7 bases respectively, with 4 bases between them. TCRdb passed the RT-PCR reads through MiXCR, listing each CDR3 protein once. There are about 540,000 distinct CDR3 sequences in the sample; under 25% occur only once, and approximately 3% lies in the top ten. This sample was also put to use in a study of T cells expressing NK-cell markers. That work states: 5'RACE template switching with UMIs produced the TCR beta cDNA. Just one sequenced donor of eight was HCMV-seronegative, while seven were seropositive. Roughly 1.0-8% of CD8+ T cells in a handful of donors belonged to dominant NKG2C+ clonotypes. Four donors' CD3+CD56-NKG2C+ cells were dominated by the same clonotypes. Whether expanded NKG2C+ T cell clones were HCMV specific stayed uncertain.

Specimen: CD4+ T cells sorted from PBMCs, collected 11 to 12 days after vaccination. The TCR was taken from a man aged 50-59 years who received an inactivated influenza vaccine. The chain recombines TRBV14 with TRBJ1-4; D call uncertain. The CDR3 sequence is CASTSEKLFF. In DNA, the CDR3 is TGTGCCAGCACGAGTGAAAAACTGTTTTTT.